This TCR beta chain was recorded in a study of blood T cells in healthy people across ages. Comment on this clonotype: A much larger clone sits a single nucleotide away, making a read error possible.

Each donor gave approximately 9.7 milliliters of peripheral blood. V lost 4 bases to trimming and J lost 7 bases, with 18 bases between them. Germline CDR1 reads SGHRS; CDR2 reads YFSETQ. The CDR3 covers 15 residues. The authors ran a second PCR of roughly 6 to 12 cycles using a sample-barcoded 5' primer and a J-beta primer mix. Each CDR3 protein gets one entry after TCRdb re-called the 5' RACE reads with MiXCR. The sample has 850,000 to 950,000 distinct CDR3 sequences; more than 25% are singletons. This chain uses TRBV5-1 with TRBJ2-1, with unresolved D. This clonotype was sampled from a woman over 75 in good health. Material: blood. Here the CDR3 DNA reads TGCGCCAGCAGCCCGGAACCACGGAAACATAATGAGCAGTTCTTC. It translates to CASSPEPRKHNEQFF.